The rows below give T cell receptor beta chains drawn from one sample of a study of cytomegalovirus exposure and HLA in healthy donors. Sequencing used immunoSEQ multiplex PCR; TCRdb keeps in-frame clones, though not all of them. The profile covers about 140,000 clones, with 75% to 90% appearing a single time and roughly 1.2% taken by the ten largest. Sequencing was performed on PBMCs. The source is a female donor in good health and CMV-seronegative. The CDR3 runs from the conserved cysteine through the conserved F or W. D genes are given only for firm matches. Size values are once, few and many counts, or a class for expanded clones, and some rows have none.

TRBJ1-2	-	TRBD1	TRBV2	TGTGCCAGCAGTAAACAGGGGGCGCAAATCTATGGCTACACCTTC	CASSKQGAQIYGYTF
TRBJ1-2	-	-	TRBV27	TGTGCCAGCAGTTTATCAGGGGCCTATGGCTACACCTTC	CASSLSGAYGYTF
TRBJ2-2	-	TRBD2	TRBV6-5	TGTGCCAGCATGATGGGAGGGGTCGGCGGGGAGCTGTTTTTT	CASMMGGVGGELFF
TRBJ2-2	-	TRBD1	TRBV6-4	TGTGCCAGCAGCGACGGCGCCTTTGCAGGGGGACCCGGGGAGCTGTTTTTT	CASSDGAFAGGPGELFF
TRBJ2-2	-	-	TRBV6-6	TGTGCCAGCAGTACCAGGGGTACCGGGGAGCTGTTTTTT	CASSTRGTGELFF
TRBJ2-1	-	TRBD2	TRBV5-4	TGTGCCAGCAGCTCCTCTGCGGGAGGTCTCAATGAGCAGTTCTTC	CASSSSAGGLNEQFF
TRBJ2-5	-	TRBD1	TRBV29-1	TGCAGCGCGGACAGGGACGAAGAGACCCAGTACTTC	CSADRDEETQYF
TRBJ1-2	-	TRBD1	TRBV5-1	TGCGCCAGCAGCTTCGACAGGGTGGCGTATGGCTACACCTTC	CASSFDRVAYGYTF
TRBJ2-5	few	-	TRBV28	TGTGCCAGCAGTTTCACGCGGGGCCCTCGGATAATCCAAGAGACCCAGTACTTC	CASSFTRGPRIIQETQYF
TRBJ2-1	-	TRBD2	TRBV19	TGTGCCAGTAGTATAGTTGGCAGCGGGAGAGGCAATGAGCAGTTCTTC	CASSIVGSGRGNEQFF
TRBJ2-7	-	TRBD1	TRBV27	TGTGCCAGCAGTTTATCGCCGCAGGGGGCCTACGAGCAGTACTTC	CASSLSPQGAYEQYF
TRBJ2-4	-	-	TRBV2	TGTGCCAGCCGCAGGGGAAACATTCAGTACTTC	CASRRGNIQYF
TRBJ1-1	-	TRBD1	TRBV19	TGTGCCAGTAGTCCGAGACAGGGGAGGGTGAACACTGAAGCTTTCTTT	CASSPRQGRVNTEAFF
TRBJ2-3	-	-	TRBV28	TGTGCCAGCAGTCGACGACTATTTCCTGATACGCAGTATTTT	CASSRRLFPDTQYF
TRBJ2-1	-	-	TRBV5-4	TGTGCCAGCAGCTTTTTGTCAGTCCCCCAATATGAGCAGTTCTTC	CASSFLSVPQYEQFF
TRBJ1-4	-	-	TRBV7-3	TGTGCCAGCAGCTTAACCGGGGGAACTAATGAAAAACTGTTTTTT	CASSLTGGTNEKLFF
TRBJ1-1	-	-	TRBV29-1	TGCAGCGTGGAAACCGCGCATGAAGCTTTCTTT	CSVETAHEAFF
TRBJ2-7	-	-	TRBV6-5	TGTGCCAGCGGGGCAGGTGCGGCTAAGGAGCAGTACTTC	CASGAGAAKEQYF
TRBJ2-1	few	TRBD2	TRBV4-2	TGTGCCAGCAGCCATCTAGCGGGCTCCTACAATGAGCAGTTCTTC	CASSHLAGSYNEQFF
TRBJ1-1	-	TRBD1	TRBV19	TGTGCCAGTAGTATATTTTGGTCGCAGGGGGAGAACACTGAAGCTTTCTTT	CASSIFWSQGENTEAFF
TRBJ1-2	-	TRBD1	TRBV25-1	TGTGCCAGCAGGAAAAATATAATCACAGGGGGCGATGGCTACACCTTC	CASRKNIITGGDGYTF
TRBJ2-7	-	TRBD2	TRBV6-1	TGTGCCAGCGGAGGACTAGCGTTTGGGGACGAGCAGTACTTC	CASGGLAFGDEQYF
TRBJ2-7	-	TRBD1	TRBV18	TGTGCCAGCTCACCAACGCAGGGGGCGTTGTCCTACGAGCAGTACTTC	CASSPTQGALSYEQYF
TRBJ2-2	-	-	TRBV11-2	TGTGCCAGCAGCTTAGGGAGGGGGGGAACCGGGGAGCTGTTTTTT	CASSLGRGGTGELFF
TRBJ1-1	-	TRBD1	TRBV13	TGTGCCAGCCGACAGGGGATGAACACTGAAGCTTTCTTT	CASRQGMNTEAFF
TRBJ2-3	-	TRBD2	TRBV9	TGTGCCAGCAGCGTAGAGGCTAGCGGGGGCACAGATACGCAGTATTTT	CASSVEASGGTDTQYF
TRBJ2-7	-	TRBD2	TRBV6-5	TGTGCCAGCAGTACCGGGACTAGCGGCTCCTACGAGCAGTACTTC	CASSTGTSGSYEQYF
TRBJ1-2	-	-	TRBV7-9	TGTGCCAGCAGCTTAGATGGAGGGACTACCAACTATGGCTACACCTTC	CASSLDGGTTNYGYTF